This TCR beta chain is from a study of blood T cell repertoires in COVID-19. Study context: Italy, Spain and the United States were the sources of the convalescent and acute COVID-19 samples. Sources were T cells, B-cell-depleted T cells, or PBMCs; the material itself was cDNA or gDNA.

CDR3 length: 14 residues. V shed 4 bases, J shed 2 bases, and the junction held 4 bases outside the gene matches. From germline, CDR1 is SGHNT and CDR2 YYREEE (reference sequence). The protocol was immunoSEQ multiplex PCR, while the TCRdb copy is restricted to in-frame clones and leaves out a portion. The sample has around 94,000 clones, about 80% seen once. This TCR derives from a human donor in a cohort sampled during active COVID-19. The sample taken for sequencing was peripheral blood. This chain connects TRBV5-4 to TRBJ2-7; 9 bases line up with TRBD1. Here the CDR3 reads CASSIRQGAYEQYF. The DNA for the CDR3 is TGTGCCAGCAGCATACGACAGGGGGCCTACGAGCAGTACTTC.